Following are 20 T cell receptor beta chains from one sample sequenced in a study of blood T cell repertoires in COVID-19. Generated by immunoSEQ multiplex PCR, the TCRdb table keeps only in-frame clones and is missing some. The repertoire consists of fewer than 15,000 clones, with 65% to 80% occurring once and the leading ten covering roughly two fifths. Sequencing was performed on peripheral blood. These receptors were taken from a woman older than 75 with acute or convalescent COVID-19.

The genes are TRBV4-2 and TRBJ1-5; a possible D gene is TRBD1 (5 bases). Trimming left V 4 bases short and J 5 bases short, with 15 bases between. CDR3 length: 15 residues. Germline CDR1 reads LGHNA; CDR2 reads YNFKEQ. This CDR3 is CASSLRFGGDQPQHF. CDR3 in DNA: TGTGCCAGCAGCCTACGTTTCGGGGGGGATCAGCCCCAGCATTTT.

The genes are TRBV3-1 (or the pseudogene TRBV3-2) and TRBJ2-7; TRBD2 aligns across 12 bases. J lost 7 bases, V lost 0 bases, and 10 bases had no gene match. Germline CDR1 LGHDT, CDR2 YNNKEL (reference sequence). CDR3 length: 17 amino acids. In DNA form, the CDR3 reads TGTGCCAGCAGCCAAGATTTCCTAGCGGGGGGGCCGGGGGAGCAGTACTTC. It is translated as CASSQDFLAGGPGEQYF.

The chain uses TRBV28 and TRBJ2-3; unclear D gene. Germline values: CDR1 MDHEN, CDR2 SYDVKM. V lost 7 bases and J lost 1, with 15 bases in between. This CDR3 has 15 residues. The DNA for the CDR3 is TGTGCCAGCAATTTTCCGGCCAGCGGCACAGATACGCAGTATTTT. Translation gives CASNFPASGTDTQYF.

The chain carries TRBV5-1 and TRBJ2-3; the match to TRBD2 covers 9 bases. V lost 0 bases to trimming and J lost 4 bases; unmatched junction nucleotides: 3. Germline V gene sequence: CDR1 SGHRS, CDR2 YFSETQ. The CDR3 is 15 residues long. CDR3 DNA: TGCGCCAGCAGCTTGGGCGGGGGGGTCTCAGATACGCAGTATTTT. Protein product: CASSLGGGVSDTQYF.

The J gene is TRBJ1-6, the V gene TRBV5-4, with D hard to call. The CDR3 runs 12 residues. V was shortened by 0 bases and J by 13 bases, with 8 bases between the two germline ends. Germline values: CDR1 SGHNT, CDR2 YYREEE (reference sequence). The CDR3 sequence is CASSLDRGPLHF. The CDR3 DNA is TGTGCCAGCAGCTTGGACCGGGGTCCCCTCCACTTT.

This chain links TRBV7-9 with TRBJ2-3; 9 nucleotides agree with TRBD2. CDR3 length: 15 amino acids. The V segment lost 8 bases and the J segment 1 base; nucleotides outside the gene matches: 7. CDR1 SEHNR and CDR2 FQNEAQ come from the germline V gene (reference sequence). The DNA of the CDR3 is TGTGCCAGCGGAGTAGCGGGGGCCGGCACAGATACGCAGTATTTT. Its translation is CASGVAGAGTDTQYF.

This clone is classed as medium-sized. The rearrangement uses TRBV7-2 and TRBJ1-4; weak D call: TRBD1 (6 bases). Germline V gene lookup returns CDR1 SGHTA and CDR2 FQGNSA. The CDR3 spans 14 residues. Deletions cut 6 bases from V and 3 bases from J, with 11 bases between. In nucleotides, the CDR3 is TGTGCCAGCAGTCGACAGGATGCTAATGAAAAACTGTTTTTT. Translating gives CASSRQDANEKLFF.

The chain uses TRBV7-8 and TRBJ1-1, with D maybe TRBD1 (5 bases). The CDR3 loop spans 14 amino acids. The V gene's germline CDR1 is SGHVS and CDR2 FQNEAQ. Trimming shortened V by 2 bases and J by 1 base, and 8 bases separated the two germline ends. The chain's CDR3 is CASSLFRGNTEAFF. The CDR3, as DNA: TGTGCCAGCAGCTTATTTAGGGGGAACACTGAAGCTTTCTTT. Full variable domain (missing parts from reference TRBV7-8 and TRBJ1-1): GAGVSQSPRYKVAKRGQDVALRCDPISGHVSLFWYQQALGQGPEFLTYFQNEAQLDKSGLPSDRFFAERPEGSVSTLKIQRTQQEDSAVYLCASSLFRGNTEAFFGQGTRLTVV.

The chain joins TRBV10-3 to TRBJ1-2, with 8 bases that match TRBD1. The V gene end was trimmed by 2 bases and the J gene end by 5 bases; junction bases not matched to a gene: 4. The CDR3 consists of 14 residues. CDR1 is ENHRY, CDR2 SYGVKD, per germline. The CDR3 DNA is TGTGCCATCAGTGAGCAGGGGGCGGTATATGGCTACACCTTC. It yields the protein CAISEQGAVYGYTF.

The rearrangement links TRBV5-4 to TRBJ1-2; D not certain. The germline V and J ends were trimmed by 0 bases and 2 bases, with 8 bases remaining between them. The CDR3 has 14 amino acids. The germline CDR1 and CDR2 sequences are SGHNT and YYREEE (reference sequence). CDR3 loop: CASSLDQSNYGYTF. CDR3 in DNA: TGTGCCAGCAGCTTGGATCAGTCGAACTATGGCTACACCTTC.

V usage is TRBV6-2 or TRBV6-3 and J usage is TRBJ2-7, with 10 bases aligning to TRBD1. V dropped 5 bases and J dropped 2; count of bases not matched to a gene: 3. There are 14 residues in the CDR3. Germline CDR1 is MNHEY and CDR2 is SVGEGT. This CDR3 reads CASSRTGGPYEQYF. The CDR3 nucleotides read TGTGCCAGCAGTCGGACAGGGGGGCCCTACGAGCAGTACTTC.

The chain has TRBV5-8 and TRBJ1-2; perhaps TRBD1 as D (6 bases). Looked up from germline, CDR1 is SGHTS and CDR2 is YDEGEE. The CDR3 has 13 residues. V lost 4 bases to trimming and J lost 3 bases, with 10 bases between them. In nucleotides, the CDR3 is TGTGCCAGCAGCGCAACAGGGTACTATGGCTACACCTTC. Translating it yields CASSATGYYGYTF.

A note on this clone: Germline and junction disagree at one end, which may indicate a read error. The V and J genes are TRBV18 and TRBJ1-4; maybe TRBD1 (6 bases). Germline V gives CDR1 KGHSH, CDR2 LQKENI. The length of the CDR3 is 10 residues. The CDR3 bases are TGTGCCAGCTCACCATTGGACAGAATTTTT. This translates into CASSPLDRIF.

The sample holds many counts of this clone. This chain connects TRBV10-3 to TRBJ2-2; 9 bases map to TRBD2. This CDR3 is built from 15 residues. V lost 9 bases, J lost 2 bases, and 7 bases stayed unmatched. Germline loops: CDR1 ENHRY, CDR2 SYGVKD. CDR3 protein: CAITLSGGNTGELFF. The CDR3 nucleotides are TGTGCCATTACCCTTAGCGGGGGCAACACCGGGGAGCTGTTTTTT.

The chain joins TRBV5-3 to TRBJ2-1; 11 bases align to TRBD2. TRBV5-3 is an ORF, and what it does is uncertain. The CDR3 spans 18 residues. The V segment lost 4 bases and the J segment 0 bases; nucleotides outside the gene matches: 9. In DNA, the CDR3 is TGTGCCAGAAGCCCTCTAGCGGGGGGCCTGAGCTCCTACAATGAGCAGTTCTTC. Its protein is CARSPLAGGLSSYNEQFF.

This chain joins TRBV27 and TRBJ2-7; 9 nucleotides line up with TRBD2. Germline CDR1 and CDR2: MNHEY and SMNVEV (reference sequence). V lost 5 bases and J lost 4; bases outside the gene matches: 3. This CDR3 spans 13 amino acids. DNA of the CDR3: TGTGCCAGCAGTCTAGCGGGGTGGTACGAGCAGTACTTC. It encodes CASSLAGWYEQYF.

This chain connects TRBV7-9 to TRBJ1-1; D perhaps matches TRBD1 (6 bases). Germline CDR1 is SEHNR and CDR2 is FQNEAQ (reference sequence). The CDR3 runs to 15 residues. V lost 7 bases to trimming and J lost 5 bases, with 20 bases between them. The CDR3 DNA follows: TGTGCCAGCACGCCAATGGGGGGCGGGGGGACTGAAGCTTTCTTT. The encoded protein is CASTPMGGGGTEAFF.

This chain connects TRBV5-1 to TRBJ1-1; tentatively, D is TRBD1 (5 bases). CDR3 length: 15 residues. V lost 0 bases and J 5 bases, leaving 14 bases between the germline ends. Germline CDR1 reads SGHRS; CDR2 reads YFSETQ. CDR3 in amino acids: CASSLGGTAGTEAFF. CDR3 coding DNA: TGCGCCAGCAGCTTGGGGGGGACTGCAGGGACTGAAGCTTTCTTT. Full variable domain (missing parts from reference TRBV5-1 and TRBJ1-1): KAGVTQTPRYLIKTRGQQVTLSCSPISGHRSVSWYQQTPGQGLQFLFEYFSETQRNKGNFPGRFSGRQFSNSRSEMNVSTLELGDSALYLCASSLGGTAGTEAFFGQGTRLTVV.

CDR3 amino acids: CASSWTGGAMNTEAFF. The CDR3 bases are TGTGCCAGCAGCTGGACAGGGGGCGCCATGAACACTGAAGCTTTCTTT. This chain joins TRBV5-6 and TRBJ1-1; the match to TRBD1 covers 11 bases. Germline assignment: CDR1 SGHDT and CDR2 YYEEEE. The trim removed 3 bases at V and 0 bases at J, leaving 4 bases unmatched. CDR3 length: 16 amino acids.

V and J are TRBV10-2 and TRBJ2-2; TRBD2 aligns across 11 bases. From germline, CDR1 is WSHSY and CDR2 SAAADI. The CDR3 is 17 residues long. Trimming removed 7 bases from V and 0 bases from J; junction bases left unmatched: 7. The CDR3 DNA reads TGCGCCAGCATTGGGACTAGCGGAGTCGCGAACACCGGGGAGCTGTTTTTT. Amino acids: CASIGTSGVANTGELFF.